This entry is about one T cell receptor (beta chain). These data originate in a study of technical replicates of blood from several donors. Repertoires were generated with immunoSEQ multiplex PCR, while TCRdb's copy carries only in-frame clones and drops some. This sample yields some 68,000 clones, of which roughly 96% are seen a single time; 0.24% belongs to the top ten. The ends were cut back, 5 bases at V and 7 bases at J, with 17 bases in the middle. The V gene's germline CDR1 is MNHEY and CDR2 SMNVEV (reference sequence). The CDR3 contains 15 residues. The sequence was collected from a human donor in good health. This chain joins TRBV27 and TRBJ2-2, with TRBD1 as a possible D gene (6 bases). Source material: T cells isolated from PBMCs. The CDR3 sequence is CASSQTTGWGGELFF. The DNA for the CDR3 is TGTGCCAGCAGTCAAACTACAGGGTGGGGCGGGGAGCTGTTTTTT.